The rows below give T cell receptor beta chains drawn from one sample of a study of CD8+ T cells in alopecia areata. Here immunoSEQ multiplex PCR was the method, and the copy in TCRdb shows in-frame clones only, minus some. Here the sample spans 80,000 to 95,000 clones, 44% being singletons. The specimen comprised CD8+ T cells sorted from blood, sampled at week 24, from a patient treated with tofacitinib. These receptors originate from a human donor with alopecia areata. CDR3s leave out the opening cysteine and the closing phenylalanine or tryptophan. Each record gives: V gene, CDR3 protein.

>TRBV19
ASSEEDRGKNIQY
>TRBV6-4
ASSQGAPGNQPQH
>TRBV7-2
ASSSDPSGYNTGELF
>TRBV15
ATSDRARAKNIQY
>TRBV7-9
ASSWGGSYGYT
>TRBV19
ASSFLRTGHEQY
>TRBV9
ASSAEGLAGGETQY
>TRBV9
ASSVGAQPDTQY
>TRBV6-1
ATTYTGELF
>TRBV11-2
ASSPGRNTEAF
>TRBV25-1
ASRGLAVLDTQY
>TRBV19
ASSEGGETQY
>TRBV6-5
ASSLRPNRNEQF
>TRBV19
ASSLSREQF
>TRBV7-9
ATNRGYNEQY
>TRBV7-9
ASSLEAGTDTQY
>TRBV30
AWSEGTSGNEQF
>TRBV29-1
SYSRDYEQY
>TRBV11-2
ASSSRFYEQY
>TRBV4-1
ASALIAGTGGWDGYT
>TRBV5-6
ASSALAGVRSGNTIY
>TRBV13
ASSPNSGTSGSGNEQF
>TRBV5-4
ASSSGSTAANYGYT
>TRBV15
ATSRETENQPQH
>TRBV19
ASSIEHGQTNTEAF
>TRBV30
AWSWSSGNYGYT
>TRBV29-1
SGRTENYGYT
>TRBV27
ASSSLAQETQY
>TRBV29-1
SARVSGQLF